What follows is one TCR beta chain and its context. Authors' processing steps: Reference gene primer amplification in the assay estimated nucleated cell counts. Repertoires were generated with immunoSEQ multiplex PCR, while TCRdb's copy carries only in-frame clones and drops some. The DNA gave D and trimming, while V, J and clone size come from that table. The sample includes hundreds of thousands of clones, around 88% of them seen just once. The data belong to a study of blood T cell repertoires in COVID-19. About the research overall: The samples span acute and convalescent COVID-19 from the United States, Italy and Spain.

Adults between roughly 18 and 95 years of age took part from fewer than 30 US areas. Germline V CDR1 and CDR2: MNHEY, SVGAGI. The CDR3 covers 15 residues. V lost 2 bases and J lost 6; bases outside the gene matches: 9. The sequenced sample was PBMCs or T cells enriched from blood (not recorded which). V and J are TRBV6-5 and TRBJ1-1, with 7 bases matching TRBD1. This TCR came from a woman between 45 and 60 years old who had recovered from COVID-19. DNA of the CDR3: TGTGCCAGCAGTTACAAGACAGGGCCACTGGCTGAAGCTTTCTTT. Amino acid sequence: CASSYKTGPLAEAFF.